The present T cell receptor beta chain was sequenced within a study of cytomegalovirus exposure and HLA in healthy donors. Whole-study findings and limits: In a later analysis, an Asian-associated ancestry cluster reportedly showed fewer N-insertions than the roughly 730-donor mean. Association of a missense DCLRE1C variant with TCR beta V- and J-gene trimming was reported in a later analysis. About 87% or about 30% of the time was how often most TCR beta V segments were productive, according to an earlier analysis.

While unrecorded immune exposures were likely, the donors were nominally healthy when sampled. For this clone: The antigen is not known.

The ends were cut back, 6 bases at V and 2 bases at J, with 11 bases in the middle. This CDR3 has 13 residues. Germline values: CDR1 MDHEN, CDR2 SYDVKM. PCR primers comprised 60 Vbeta and 13 Jbeta primers. Some clones are missing from TCRdb's copy, which holds only in-frame ones; the method was immunoSEQ multiplex PCR. The data hold 180,000 or so clones, with around four fifths observed a single time. The sequence derives from a female donor in good health and CMV-seronegative. Source material: PBMCs. The chain employs TRBV28 and TRBJ2-7; D gene ambiguous. The CDR3 coding sequence is TGTGCCAGCAGCCGACAATCGCCCTACGAGCAGTACTTC. Its protein is CASSRQSPYEQYF.